This TCR beta chain originates from a study of T-cell reconstitution after alpha-beta-depleted transplantation in children. This clonotype has ten or more counts. Germline lookup yields CDR1 MNHEY and CDR2 SMNVEV (reference sequence). Trimming removed 4 bases at V and 0 bases at J, with 9 bases between. The CDR3 extends over 14 amino acids. For TCRbeta, the library was prepared with unique molecular identifiers. TCRdb redid the calling of the PCR reads with MiXCR, one entry per CDR3 protein. This sample carries nearly 550,000 distinct CDR3 sequences, about 18% of them seen once, and the ten largest clones take more than 2.5%.

Material: PBMCs from the stem cell graft donor, obtained from the stem cell graft. The receptor was isolated from a human donor who donated a stem cell graft to a child with acute lymphoblastic leukemia. The chain has TRBV27 and TRBJ1-1; no clear D gene. The CDR3, as DNA: TGTGCCAGCAGTTCTCCATCACTGAACACTGAAGCTTTCTTT. Its translation is CASSSPSLNTEAFF.